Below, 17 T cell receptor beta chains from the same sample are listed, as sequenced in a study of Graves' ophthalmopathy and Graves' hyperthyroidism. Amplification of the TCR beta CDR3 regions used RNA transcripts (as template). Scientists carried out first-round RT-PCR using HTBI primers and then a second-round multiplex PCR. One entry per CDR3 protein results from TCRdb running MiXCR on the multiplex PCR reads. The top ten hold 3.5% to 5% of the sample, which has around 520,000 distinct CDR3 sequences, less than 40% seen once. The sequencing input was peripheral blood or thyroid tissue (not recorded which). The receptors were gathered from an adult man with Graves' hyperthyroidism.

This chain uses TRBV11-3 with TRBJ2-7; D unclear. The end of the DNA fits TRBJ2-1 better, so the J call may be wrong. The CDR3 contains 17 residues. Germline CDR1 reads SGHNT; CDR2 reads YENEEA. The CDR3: CASSLVRGVGTYNEQFF. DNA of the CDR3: TGTGCCAGCAGCTTAGTCCGTGGCGTCGGTACCTACAATGAGCAGTTCTTC.

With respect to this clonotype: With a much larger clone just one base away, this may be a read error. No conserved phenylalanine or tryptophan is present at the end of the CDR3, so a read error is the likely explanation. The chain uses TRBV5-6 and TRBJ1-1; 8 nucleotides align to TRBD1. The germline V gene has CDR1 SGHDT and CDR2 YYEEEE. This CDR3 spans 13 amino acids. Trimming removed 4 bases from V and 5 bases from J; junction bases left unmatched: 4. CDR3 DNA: TGTGCCAGCAGCCCGACAGGGGAGACTGAAGCTTTCATT. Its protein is CASSPTGETEAFI.

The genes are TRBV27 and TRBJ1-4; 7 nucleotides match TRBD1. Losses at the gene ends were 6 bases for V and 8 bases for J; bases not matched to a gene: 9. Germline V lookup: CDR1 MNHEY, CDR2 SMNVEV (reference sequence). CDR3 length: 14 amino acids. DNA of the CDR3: TGTGCCAGCAGCCAAACCCCGGACAGGGAAAAACTGTTTTTT. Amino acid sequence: CASSQTPDREKLFF.

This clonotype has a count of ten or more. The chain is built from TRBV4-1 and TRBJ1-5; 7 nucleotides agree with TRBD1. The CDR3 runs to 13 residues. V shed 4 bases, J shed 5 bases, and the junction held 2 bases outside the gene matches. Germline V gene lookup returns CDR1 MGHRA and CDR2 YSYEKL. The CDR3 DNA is TGCGCCAGCAGCCCGACAGGGTATCAGCCCCAGCATTTT. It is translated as CASSPTGYQPQHF.

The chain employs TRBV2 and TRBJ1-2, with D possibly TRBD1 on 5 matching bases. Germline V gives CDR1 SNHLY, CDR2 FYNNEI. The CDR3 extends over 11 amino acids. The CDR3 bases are TGTGCTACAGGTTCCAGCTATGGCTACACCTTC. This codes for CATGSSYGYTF. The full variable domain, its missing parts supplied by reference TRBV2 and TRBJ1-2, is EPEVTQTPSHQVTQMGQEVILRCVPISNHLYFYWYRQILGQKVEFLVSFYNNEISEKSEIFDDQFSVERPDGSNFTLKIRSTKLEDSAMYFCATGSSYGYTFGSGTRLTVV.

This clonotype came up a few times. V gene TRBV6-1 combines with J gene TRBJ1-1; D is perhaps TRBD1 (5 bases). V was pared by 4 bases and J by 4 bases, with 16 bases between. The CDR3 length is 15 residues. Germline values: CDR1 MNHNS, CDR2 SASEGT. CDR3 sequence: CASSALQGVVTEAFF. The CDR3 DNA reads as TGTGCCAGCAGTGCACTACAAGGGGTGGTCACTGAAGCTTTCTTT.

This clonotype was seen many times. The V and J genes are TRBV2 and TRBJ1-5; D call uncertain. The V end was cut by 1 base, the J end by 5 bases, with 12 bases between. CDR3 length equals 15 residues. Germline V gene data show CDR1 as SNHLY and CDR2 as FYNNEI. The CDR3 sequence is CASSEVSSLDQPQHF. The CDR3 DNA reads TGTGCCAGCAGTGAAGTTAGCAGCCTGGATCAGCCCCAGCATTTT.

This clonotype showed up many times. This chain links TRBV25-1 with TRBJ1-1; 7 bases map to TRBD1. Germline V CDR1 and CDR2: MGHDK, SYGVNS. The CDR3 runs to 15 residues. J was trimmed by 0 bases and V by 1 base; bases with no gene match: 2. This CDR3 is CASSEWDRLNTEAFF. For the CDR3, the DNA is TGTGCCAGCAGTGAATGGGACAGACTGAACACTGAAGCTTTCTTT.

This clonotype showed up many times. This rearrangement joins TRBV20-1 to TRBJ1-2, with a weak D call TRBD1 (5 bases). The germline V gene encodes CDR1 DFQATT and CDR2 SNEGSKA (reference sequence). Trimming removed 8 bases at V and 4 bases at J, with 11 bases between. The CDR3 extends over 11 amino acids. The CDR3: CSSGGTYGYTF. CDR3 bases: TGCAGTTCCGGGGGGACCTATGGCTACACCTTC.

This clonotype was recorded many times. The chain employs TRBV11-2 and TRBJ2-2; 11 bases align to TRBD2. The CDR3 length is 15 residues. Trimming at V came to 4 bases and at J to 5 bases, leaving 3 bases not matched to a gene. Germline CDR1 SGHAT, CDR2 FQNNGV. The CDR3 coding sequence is TGTGCCAGCAGCTGGGGGACTAGCGGAACCGGGGAGCTGTTTTTT. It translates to CASSWGTSGTGELFF.

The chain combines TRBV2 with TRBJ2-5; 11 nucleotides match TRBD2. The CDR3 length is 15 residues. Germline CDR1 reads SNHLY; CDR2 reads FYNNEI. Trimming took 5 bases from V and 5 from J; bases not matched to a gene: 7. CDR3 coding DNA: TGTGCCAGCAGTTCGGAGACTAGCGGGACGGAGACCCAGTACTTC. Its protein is CASSSETSGTETQYF.

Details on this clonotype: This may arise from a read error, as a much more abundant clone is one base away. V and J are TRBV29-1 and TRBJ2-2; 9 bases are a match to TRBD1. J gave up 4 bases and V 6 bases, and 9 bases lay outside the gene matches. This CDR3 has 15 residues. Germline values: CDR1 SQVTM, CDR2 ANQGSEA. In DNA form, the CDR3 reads TGCAGCGTCAGAGGGACAGGGACGGGCACCGGGGAGCTGTTTTTT. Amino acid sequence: CSVRGTGTGTGELFF.

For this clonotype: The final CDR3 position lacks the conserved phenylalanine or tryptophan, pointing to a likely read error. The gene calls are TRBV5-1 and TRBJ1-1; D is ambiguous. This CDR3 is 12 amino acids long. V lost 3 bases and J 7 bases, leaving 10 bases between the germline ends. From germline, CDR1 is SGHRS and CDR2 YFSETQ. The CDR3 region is CASSSLGSEAFL. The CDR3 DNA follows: TGCGCCAGCAGCTCATTAGGGAGTGAAGCTTTCCTT.

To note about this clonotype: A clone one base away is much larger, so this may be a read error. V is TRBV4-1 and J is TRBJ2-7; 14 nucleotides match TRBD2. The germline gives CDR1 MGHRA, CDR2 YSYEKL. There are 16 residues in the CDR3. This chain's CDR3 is CACSPGLAGGLYEQYF. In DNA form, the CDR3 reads TGTGCCTGCAGCCCTGGACTAGCGGGAGGCTTATACGAGCAGTACTTC.

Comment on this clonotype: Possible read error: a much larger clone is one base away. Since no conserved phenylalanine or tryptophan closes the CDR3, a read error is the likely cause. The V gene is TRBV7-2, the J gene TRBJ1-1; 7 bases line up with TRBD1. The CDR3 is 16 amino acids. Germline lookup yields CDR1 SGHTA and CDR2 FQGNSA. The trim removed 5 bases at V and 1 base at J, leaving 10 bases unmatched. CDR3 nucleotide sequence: TGTGCCAGCAGCCTCCCTAGGGGGCAGGGGAACACTGAAGCTTTCCTT. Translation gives CASSLPRGQGNTEAFL.

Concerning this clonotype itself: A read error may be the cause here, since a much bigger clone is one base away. The CDR3 loop reads CAGSLQGSPGYTF. The CDR3 nucleotides are TGTGCCGGCAGCTTGCAGGGGAGTCCTGGCTACACCTTC. This chain connects TRBV5-4 to TRBJ1-2; D is possibly TRBD1 (6 bases). Germline V gives CDR1 SGHNT, CDR2 YYREEE (reference sequence). The CDR3 loop spans 13 amino acids. Supplemented by reference TRBV5-4 and TRBJ1-2, the full variable domain reads ETGVTQSPTHLIKTRGQQVTLRCSSQSGHNTVSWYQQALGQGPQFIFQYYREEENGRGNFPPRFSGLQFPNYSSELNVNALELDDSALYLCAGSLQGSPGYTFGSGTRLTVV.

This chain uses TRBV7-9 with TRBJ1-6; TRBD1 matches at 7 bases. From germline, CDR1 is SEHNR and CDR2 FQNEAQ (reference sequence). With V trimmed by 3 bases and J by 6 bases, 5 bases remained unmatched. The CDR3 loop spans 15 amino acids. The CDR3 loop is CASSFWDRGNSPLHF. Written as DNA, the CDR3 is TGTGCCAGCAGCTTCTGGGACAGAGGTAATTCACCCCTCCACTTT.